One and the same sample provided the 21 T cell receptor beta chains below, sequenced in a study of blood T cell repertoires in COVID-19. The protocol was immunoSEQ multiplex PCR, while the TCRdb copy is restricted to in-frame clones and leaves out a portion. The table lists 150,000 to 200,000 clones, roughly 84% of them singletons. The sample consisted of peripheral blood. Every receptor here comes from a woman older than 75 with acute or convalescent COVID-19.

This chain joins TRBV7-2 and TRBJ1-2; TRBD1 matches 7 bases. Germline values: CDR1 SGHTA, CDR2 FQGNSA. The trim removed 2 bases at V and 0 bases at J, leaving 9 bases unmatched. CDR3 length: 17 amino acids. The DNA of the CDR3 is TGTGCCAGCAGCTTACGGAGACAGGGACCAGCTAACTATGGCTACACCTTC. Amino acid sequence: CASSLRRQGPANYGYTF.

The chain joins TRBV5-1 to TRBJ2-7; D is uncertain. The CDR3 has 15 amino acids. The germline V gene encodes CDR1 SGHRS and CDR2 YFSETQ. The V end lost 4 bases, the J end lost 0 bases, and 14 bases lay between the germline ends. CDR3 in DNA: TGCGCCAGCAGCCTGGACGGAGCCTTCTCCTACGAGCAGTACTTC. This sequence encodes CASSLDGAFSYEQYF.

Remarks on this clone: Distinct nucleotide sequences in the sample also encode this CDR3. This chain joins TRBV12-3 or TRBV12-4 and TRBJ2-7; D remains ambiguous. The V end lost 3 bases, the J end lost 1 base, and 7 bases lay between the germline ends. The CDR3 consists of 13 residues. The CDR3 spells CASSLGSSYEQYF. CDR3 DNA: TGTGCCAGCAGTTTGGGCAGTTCCTACGAGCAGTACTTC.

The CDR3 sequence is CASSFLAGLEQYF. CDR3 bases: TGTGCCAGCAGCTTTCTCGCGGGTCTCGAGCAGTACTTC. The V call is TRBV7-9, the J call TRBJ2-7; perhaps TRBD2 as D (5 bases). The V end lost 3 bases, the J end lost 6 bases, and 12 bases lay between the germline ends. Germline V gene lookup returns CDR1 SEHNR and CDR2 FQNEAQ (reference sequence). The CDR3 loop spans 13 amino acids.

The V and J genes are TRBV5-4 and TRBJ2-1, with TRBD2 identical over 8 bases. The CDR3 is 15 amino acids. CDR1 and CDR2 from the germline V gene are SGHNT and YYREEE (reference sequence). J was trimmed by 3 bases and V by 3 bases; bases with no gene match: 5. The chain's CDR3 is CASSSDSGVYNEQFF. For the CDR3, the DNA is TGTGCCAGCAGCTCGGATAGCGGGGTCTACAATGAGCAGTTCTTC.

The V call is TRBV20-1, the J call TRBJ1-1; no reliable D call. CDR1 is DFQATT, CDR2 SNEGSKA, per germline (reference sequence). The length of the CDR3 is 11 residues. V shed 3 bases and J shed 1 base, with 3 bases lying between them. The DNA of the CDR3 is TGCAGTGCTAGTCGGAACACTGAAGCTTTCTTT. Residues: CSASRNTEAFF.

The chain has TRBV27 and TRBJ2-4; tentative D call: TRBD1 (5 bases). The V and J ends lost 8 bases and 2 bases respectively, with 10 bases between them. Germline V gives CDR1 MNHEY, CDR2 SMNVEV (reference sequence). The CDR3 extends over 13 amino acids. The CDR3 loop is CASYDRTKNIQYF. Here the CDR3 DNA reads TGTGCCAGCTACGACAGAACCAAAAACATTCAGTACTTC.

This rearrangement joins TRBV11-2 to TRBJ2-7; D might be TRBD2 (6 bases). Germline V lookup: CDR1 SGHAT, CDR2 FQNNGV. V dropped 4 bases and J dropped 0 bases, with 13 bases sitting between them. This CDR3 contains 15 residues. CDR3 DNA: TGTGCCAGCAGCTGGGGGACTTTCGGCTCCTACGAGCAGTACTTC. This sequence encodes CASSWGTFGSYEQYF. Variable domain in full (rest from reference TRBV11-2 and TRBJ2-7): EAGVAQSPRYKIIEKRQSVAFWCNPISGHATLYWYQQILGQGPKLLIQFQNNGVVDDSQLPKDRFSAERLKGVDSTLKIQPAKLEDSAVYLCASSWGTFGSYEQYFGPGTRLTVT.

The CDR3 DNA sequence: TGTGCCAGCAGCGCGACCGGGACTATAAATGGCTACGAGCAGTACTTC. This translates into CASSATGTINGYEQYF. V gene TRBV9 combines with J gene TRBJ2-7; TRBD2 aligns across 7 bases. The CDR3 covers 16 residues. V was clipped by 3 bases and J by 3 bases; unmatched bases: 12. Germline V gene sequence: CDR1 SGDLS, CDR2 YYNGEE.

The rearrangement joins TRBV11-2 to TRBJ2-4, with TRBD1 as a possible D gene (5 bases). Deletions cut 5 bases from V and 2 bases from J, with 16 bases between. Germline lookup yields CDR1 SGHAT and CDR2 FQNNGV. The CDR3 sequence is 16 residues long. In DNA, the CDR3 is TGTGCCAGCAGCAGATCCTATCAGGGTACCAAAAACATTCAGTACTTC. It specifies CASSRSYQGTKNIQYF.

This chain uses TRBV5-8 with TRBJ1-1; D call uncertain. V was shortened by 0 bases and J by 10 bases, with 16 bases between the two germline ends. From germline, CDR1 is SGHTS and CDR2 YDEGEE. CDR3 length: 14 amino acids. CDR3 DNA sequence: TGTGCCAGCAGCTTGGGACGGACTCCTCGGGGAGCTTTCTTT. Its translation: CASSLGRTPRGAFF.

This chain joins TRBV7-2 and TRBJ2-4, with unresolved D. Germline values: CDR1 SGHTA, CDR2 FQGNSA. Trimming took off 1 base at V and 0 bases at J, with 7 bases between the two ends. This CDR3 is 15 amino acids long. Written as DNA, the CDR3 is TGTGCCAGCAGCTTAGTTGGCATAGCCAAAAACATTCAGTACTTC. It yields the protein CASSLVGIAKNIQYF.

V and J are TRBV6-5 and TRBJ2-7, with a tentative D call TRBD1 (5 bases). CDR1 MNHEY and CDR2 SVGAGI come from the germline V gene. V lost 8 bases and J lost 1, with 12 bases in between. The CDR3 is 13 amino acids. The DNA of the CDR3 is TGTGCCAGCTGGACATCTCTTTCCTACGAGCAGTACTTC. This gives the protein CASWTSLSYEQYF.

V is TRBV25-1 and J is TRBJ2-3, with a possible D match to TRBD2 (6 bases). V was trimmed by 10 bases and J by 4 bases, leaving 15 bases between them. Looked up from germline, CDR1 is MGHDK and CDR2 is SYGVNS. The CDR3 contains 13 residues. CDR3 in amino acids: CATLTPGADTQYF. DNA of the CDR3: TGTGCCACCCTAACTCCGGGGGCAGATACGCAGTATTTT.

The rearrangement uses TRBV10-3 and TRBJ2-7; 9 bases align to TRBD1. This CDR3 has 17 residues. Trimming at V came to 4 bases and at J to 2 bases, leaving 12 bases not matched to a gene. The V gene's germline CDR1 is ENHRY and CDR2 SYGVKD. CDR3 nucleotide sequence: TGTGCCATCAGTGGTGGTTACAGGGGGCGAGGGGCCTACGAGCAGTACTTC. Translation: CAISGGYRGRGAYEQYF.

This clone was picked up a small number of times. The chain couples TRBV5-6 to TRBJ2-2, with D perhaps TRBD2 (6 bases). Germline loops: CDR1 SGHDT, CDR2 YYEEEE. This CDR3 is 16 amino acids long. Trimming left V 4 bases short and J 6 bases short, with 19 bases between. The chain's CDR3 is CASSAAGRRASGELFF. The DNA of the CDR3 is TGTGCCAGCAGCGCCGCCGGGAGAAGGGCATCCGGGGAGCTGTTTTTT. Drawing the rest from reference TRBV5-6 and TRBJ2-2, the complete variable domain is DAGVTQSPTHLIKTRGQQVTLRCSPKSGHDTVSWYQQALGQGPQFIFQYYEEEERQRGNFPDRFSGHQFPNYSSELNVNALLLGDSALYLCASSAAGRRASGELFFGEGSRLTVL.

This clone was seen only a few times. CDR3 sequence (DNA): TGTGCCAGCAGCGTGACACAGGGGTTTGAGCAGTTCTTC. As protein: CASSVTQGFEQFF. V is TRBV11-3 and J is TRBJ2-1; 7 nucleotides line up with TRBD1. CDR1 is SGHNT, CDR2 YENEEA, per germline. The CDR3 has 13 amino acids. The V gene end was trimmed by 5 bases and the J gene end by 9 bases; junction bases not matched to a gene: 7.

This clone was seen once. CDR3 region: CASSLFSSMTDTQYF. CDR3 DNA sequence: TGTGCCAGCAGCTTATTTTCTAGCATGACAGATACGCAGTATTTT. This chain connects TRBV7-2 to TRBJ2-3, with D maybe TRBD2 (5 bases). The germline gives CDR1 SGHTA, CDR2 FQGNSA. The CDR3 totals 15 residues. Trimming removed 2 bases from V and 3 bases from J, with 12 bases in between.

The chain joins TRBV7-7 to TRBJ2-2; D perhaps matches TRBD1 (5 bases). CDR1 and CDR2 from the germline V gene are SSHAT and FNYEAQ (reference sequence). The CDR3 has 8 amino acids. The CDR3 is CQGGELFF. CDR3 sequence (DNA): TGTCAGGGCGGGGAGCTGTTTTTT.

The genes are TRBV19 and TRBJ2-3; 15 bases fit TRBD2. The germline V gene encodes CDR1 LNHDA and CDR2 SQIVND (reference sequence). The ends lost 5 bases at V and 1 base at J; junction bases unmatched: 7. This CDR3 region has 18 residues. CDR3 bases: TGTGCCAGTAGTGCCTGGACTAGCGGGGGGGCCGGCACAGATACGCAGTATTTT. Its protein is CASSAWTSGGAGTDTQYF.

V is TRBV5-1 and J is TRBJ2-2; TRBD2 matches at 8 bases. Trimming cost V 0 bases and J 4 bases; bases outside gene matches: 5. The CDR3 length is 16 residues. Germline values: CDR1 SGHRS, CDR2 YFSETQ. The CDR3 sequence: CASSLEGGGPTGELFF. The CDR3 DNA sequence: TGCGCCAGCAGCTTGGAAGGCGGGGGGCCCACCGGGGAGCTGTTTTTT.